The 29 T cell receptor beta chains reported below all come from one sample, sequenced in a study of blood T cell repertoires in COVID-19. This table comes from immunoSEQ multiplex PCR, and its TCRdb copy is limited to in-frame clones, with some not included. This sample has about 200,000 clones, with about 80% found just once. Material for sequencing was peripheral blood. These receptors came from a man in his sixties with acute or convalescent COVID-19.

V gene TRBV6-5 combines with J gene TRBJ2-1, with D possibly TRBD2 on 5 matching bases. The V end lost 5 bases, the J end lost 0 bases, and 8 bases lay between the germline ends. Germline V gives CDR1 MNHEY, CDR2 SVGAGI. The CDR3 loop spans 14 amino acids. Here the CDR3 reads CASSQDFSYNEQFF. DNA for the CDR3: TGTGCCAGCAGTCAGGACTTCTCCTACAATGAGCAGTTCTTC.

The J gene is TRBJ1-5, the V gene TRBV6-5; D is unresolved. The germline gives CDR1 MNHEY, CDR2 SVGAGI. Trimming removed 6 bases at V and 0 bases at J, with 12 bases between. The CDR3 has 15 residues. The CDR3 DNA is TGTGCCAGCAGCCAAACGTGGGCTAGCAATCAGCCCCAGCATTTT. It is translated as CASSQTWASNQPQHF.

This rearrangement joins TRBV6-8 to TRBJ2-3; TRBD2 is a possible D gene (6 bases). Germline V gene sequence: CDR1 MNHGY, CDR2 SAAAGT. The V gene lost 0 bases and the J gene lost 2 bases, with 12 bases spanning the gap. The CDR3 contains 16 residues. The DNA for the CDR3 is TGTGCCAGCAGTTACTCCGATGGAGGGGCCACAGATACGCAGTATTTT. Translation gives CASSYSDGGATDTQYF.

This clone occurred a few times. The chain uses TRBV5-1 and TRBJ2-5; perhaps TRBD1 as D (6 bases). CDR3 length: 14 residues. Germline lookup yields CDR1 SGHRS and CDR2 YFSETQ. The V and J ends lost 4 bases and 0 bases respectively, with 10 bases between them. CDR3 in DNA: TGCGCCAGCAGCCAACAGGGAAACCAAGAGACCCAGTACTTC. Protein: CASSQQGNQETQYF.

The chain carries TRBV29-1 and TRBJ2-2; 7 bases are a match to TRBD1. V dropped 4 bases and J dropped 3; count of bases not matched to a gene: 14. The CDR3 loop spans 17 amino acids. From germline, CDR1 is SQVTM and CDR2 ANQGSEA. The CDR3 DNA reads as TGCAGCGTTGCACTAAACAGGGGTAATCGGTACACCGGGGAGCTGTTTTTT. Residues: CSVALNRGNRYTGELFF.

This clone is a singleton in its sample. The gene calls are TRBV10-3 and TRBJ1-2, with 7 bases fitting TRBD1. Trimming took 5 bases from V and 6 from J; bases not matched to a gene: 12. Germline V gene lookup returns CDR1 ENHRY and CDR2 SYGVKD. This CDR3 has 15 residues. CDR3 loop: CAISSTRGPGNGYTF. The CDR3 bases are TGTGCCATCAGTTCTACAAGGGGGCCAGGGAATGGCTACACCTTC.

The chain couples TRBV3-1 (or the pseudogene TRBV3-2) to TRBJ1-1; 10 bases are a match to TRBD1. Looked up from germline, CDR1 is LGHDT and CDR2 is YNNKEL (reference sequence). CDR3 length equals 16 residues. V trimming: 3 bases; J trimming: 4 bases; junction bases outside the gene matches: 8. CDR3 amino acids: CASSHAAGQGGTEAFF. The CDR3 DNA is TGTGCCAGCAGCCACGCCGCCGGACAGGGGGGCACTGAAGCTTTCTTT.

This rearrangement joins TRBV29-1 to TRBJ2-7; D possibly corresponds to TRBD2 (6 bases). This CDR3 has 12 residues. V dropped 5 bases and J dropped 0 bases, with 8 bases sitting between them. The germline CDR1 and CDR2 sequences are SQVTM and ANQGSEA. CDR3 nucleotides: TGCAGCGTTCGGACTACCTCCTACGAGCAGTACTTC. It encodes CSVRTTSYEQYF.

A single count supports this clone. This chain connects TRBV4-3 to TRBJ2-6, with unresolved D. Germline values: CDR1 LGHNA, CDR2 YSLEER. The CDR3 totals 16 residues. Trimming took off 4 bases at V and 0 bases at J, with 10 bases between the two ends. This CDR3 reads CASSPGPLSGANVLTF. CDR3 DNA: TGCGCCAGCAGCCCAGGTCCACTCTCTGGGGCCAACGTCCTGACTTTC.

This chain uses TRBV20-1 with TRBJ1-4; 7 nucleotides match TRBD1. The CDR3 consists of 11 residues. Germline-derived CDR1 and CDR2 are DFQATT and SNEGSKA (reference sequence). J lost 7 bases, V lost 5 bases, and 1 base had no gene match. CDR3 DNA sequence: TGCAGTGCTTACAGGGGTGAAAAACTGTTTTTT. Translation: CSAYRGEKLFF.

The rearrangement links TRBV28 to TRBJ1-5, with 9 bases matching TRBD1. The germline CDR1 and CDR2 sequences are MDHEN and SYDVKM. CDR3 length: 15 residues. V dropped 5 bases and J dropped 5; count of bases not matched to a gene: 7. Here the CDR3 reads CASSKRDRGDQPQHF. The CDR3 region has the DNA TGTGCCAGCAGTAAAAGAGACAGGGGGGATCAGCCCCAGCATTTT.

V is TRBV7-3 and J is TRBJ1-2; no firm D call. The CDR3 extends over 15 amino acids. CDR1 and CDR2 from the germline V gene are SGHTA and FQGTGA. Trimming pared 0 bases from V and 1 base from J, leaving 9 bases between. CDR3 bases: TGTGCCAGCAGCTTAACTGGGAGGGATAACTATGGCTACACCTTC. Translating it yields CASSLTGRDNYGYTF.

In its sample, this clone was seen a few times. This chain links TRBV19 with TRBJ1-2; tentatively, D is TRBD1 (6 bases). V was pared by 6 bases and J by 3 bases, with 14 bases between. The CDR3 consists of 14 residues. The germline CDR1 and CDR2 sequences are LNHDA and SQIVND (reference sequence). The CDR3 DNA reads as TGTGCCAGTAGCCTTACCAACAGGGACTATGGCTACACCTTC. The encoded protein is CASSLTNRDYGYTF.

This chain links TRBV6-5 with TRBJ1-4; D gene unclear. The germline V and J ends were trimmed by 11 bases and 8 bases, with 18 bases remaining between them. CDR1 and CDR2 (germline): MNHEY, SVGAGI. The CDR3 is 13 residues long. The CDR3 DNA reads TGTGCCTCGATGCAGGTAGTAGGAGAAAAACTGTTTTTT. Translating it yields CASMQVVGEKLFF.

The chain has TRBV3-1 (or the pseudogene TRBV3-2) and TRBJ1-1, with D perhaps TRBD1 (6 bases). Trimming left V 0 bases short and J 4 bases short, with 24 bases between. The CDR3 covers 19 residues. CDR1 and CDR2 from the germline V gene are LGHDT and YNNKEL (reference sequence). CDR3 protein: CASSQERKQGFPVATEAFF. The CDR3 nucleotides read TGTGCCAGCAGCCAAGAGAGAAAACAGGGCTTCCCAGTTGCCACTGAAGCTTTCTTT.

This sequence joins TRBV10-3 and TRBJ1-5; a possible D gene is TRBD1 (5 bases). The CDR3 is 14 amino acids. V lost 6 bases and J lost 4, with 13 bases in between. Per the germline V gene, CDR1 is ENHRY and CDR2 is SYGVKD. The CDR3 region is CAIRAQEINQPQHF. In nucleotides, the CDR3 is TGTGCCATCAGAGCACAGGAGATTAATCAGCCCCAGCATTTT.

The rearrangement uses TRBV9 and TRBJ2-1, with D maybe TRBD2 (5 bases). Looked up from germline, CDR1 is SGDLS and CDR2 is YYNGEE. V gave up 1 base and J gave up 2 bases, with 10 bases separating them. This CDR3 has 15 amino acids. The CDR3 region is CASSVRSGAYNEQFF. CDR3 nucleotide sequence: TGTGCCAGCAGCGTAAGAAGCGGAGCCTACAATGAGCAGTTCTTC.

The chain recombines TRBV7-2 with TRBJ1-3; D gene ambiguous. This CDR3 is 15 amino acids long. Trimming stripped 3 bases from V and 0 bases from J, with 9 bases between. CDR1 and CDR2 from the germline V gene are SGHTA and FQGNSA. The CDR3 DNA sequence: TGTGCCAGCAGCTTGGACGGGATCTCTGGAAACACCATATATTTT. Amino acid sequence: CASSLDGISGNTIYF.

The chain combines TRBV18 with TRBJ1-2; D is perhaps TRBD1 (6 bases). Germline V lookup: CDR1 KGHSH, CDR2 LQKENI. With 1 base removed from V and 5 bases from J, the gap between germline ends came to 8 bases. CDR3 size: 13 residues. The CDR3 reads CASSPQQGYGYTF. In nucleotides, the CDR3 is TGTGCCAGCTCACCACAACAGGGTTATGGCTACACCTTC. Complete variable domain (other parts from reference TRBV18 and TRBJ1-2): NAGVMQNPRHLVRRRGQEARLRCSPMKGHSHVYWYRQLPEEGLKFMVYLQKENIIDESGMPKERFSAEFPKEGPSILRIQQVVRGDSAAYFCASSPQQGYGYTFGSGTRLTVV.

The chain couples TRBV28 to TRBJ1-4; TRBD1 matches at 7 bases. This CDR3 has 15 residues. Germline loops: CDR1 MDHEN, CDR2 SYDVKM. Trimming removed 5 bases from V and 8 bases from J; junction bases left unmatched: 11. The CDR3 region is CASSLPQTGSEKLFF. The CDR3, as DNA: TGTGCCAGCAGTCTTCCCCAGACAGGGTCGGAAAAACTGTTTTTT.

This CDR3 is CASSPFQGGFYNEQFF. In nucleotides, the CDR3 is TGTGCCAGCTCACCTTTTCAGGGGGGATTCTACAATGAGCAGTTCTTC. The V call is TRBV18, the J call TRBJ2-1, with D maybe TRBD1 (7 bases). The CDR3 covers 16 residues. V dropped 3 bases and J dropped 3 bases, with 15 bases sitting between them. Germline V gene lookup returns CDR1 KGHSH and CDR2 LQKENI.

The chain recombines TRBV25-1 with TRBJ1-6; a possible D gene is TRBD1 (5 bases). Germline V gene lookup returns CDR1 MGHDK and CDR2 SYGVNS. The CDR3 runs to 13 residues. Trimming pared 4 bases from V and 9 bases from J, leaving 10 bases between. CDR3 region: CASSVDSSSPLHF. CDR3 sequence (DNA): TGTGCCAGCAGTGTAGACAGTTCTTCACCCCTCCACTTT.

This clone has more than one count but fewer than ten. The rearrangement uses TRBV18 and TRBJ1-2; D is ambiguous. V lost 0 bases to trimming and J lost 4 bases, with 9 bases between them. Germline V gives CDR1 KGHSH, CDR2 LQKENI. The CDR3 extends over 14 amino acids. CDR3 nucleotides: TGTGCCAGCTCACCACCAGGACTGATCTATGGCTACACCTTC. Its translation: CASSPPGLIYGYTF.

The chain is built from TRBV4-1 and TRBJ1-5; D not certain. Germline loops: CDR1 MGHRA, CDR2 YSYEKL. This CDR3 is built from 15 residues. The V end was cut by 0 bases, the J end by 5 bases, with 11 bases between. This CDR3 is CASSQDRQAYQPQHF. Written as DNA, the CDR3 is TGCGCCAGCAGCCAAGATCGGCAGGCCTATCAGCCCCAGCATTTT.

V usage is TRBV7-2 and J usage is TRBJ2-1; TRBD1 matches 7 bases. The V gene's germline CDR1 is SGHTA and CDR2 FQGNSA. The CDR3 runs to 14 residues. Trimming removed 2 bases from V and 5 bases from J; junction bases left unmatched: 3. In DNA form, the CDR3 reads TGTGCCAGCAGCTTACCAGGGGGAGACAATGAGCAGTTCTTC. It is translated as CASSLPGGDNEQFF.

The CDR3 loop reads CASSLLGDRGVRYTF. CDR3 sequence (DNA): TGTGCCAGCAGCCTCCTTGGGGACAGGGGTGTGCGCTACACCTTC. The chain recombines TRBV11-1 with TRBJ1-2; the match to TRBD1 covers 10 bases. Germline CDR1 is SGHAT and CDR2 is FQDESV (reference sequence). CDR3 length: 15 residues. V trimming: 5 bases; J trimming: 9 bases; junction bases outside the gene matches: 12.

This chain links TRBV19 with TRBJ1-5, with D perhaps TRBD1 (6 bases). The V gene's germline CDR1 is LNHDA and CDR2 SQIVND (reference sequence). The germline V and J ends were trimmed by 6 bases and 4 bases, with 19 bases remaining between them. The CDR3 loop spans 16 amino acids. The DNA for the CDR3 is TGTGCCAGTAGCCCCTTTTTACAGGGACTAAATCAGCCCCAGCATTTT. Translating it yields CASSPFLQGLNQPQHF.

The chain carries TRBV5-4 and TRBJ2-1; a possible D gene is TRBD2 (5 bases). The length of the CDR3 is 11 residues. The germline gives CDR1 SGHNT, CDR2 YYREEE (reference sequence). V lost 8 bases, J lost 7 bases, and 10 bases lay in between. CDR3 loop: CASGPGNEQFF. The CDR3 nucleotides read TGTGCCAGTGGTCCGGGGAATGAGCAGTTCTTC.

The V call is TRBV12-3 or TRBV12-4, the J call TRBJ2-1; the match to TRBD2 covers 14 bases. The CDR3 has 13 amino acids. Trimming at V came to 5 bases and at J to 13 bases, leaving 4 bases not matched to a gene. The CDR3 region has the DNA TGTGCCAGCAGTACCGGGACTAGCGGGAGTCAGTTCTTC. Its translation is CASSTGTSGSQFF.